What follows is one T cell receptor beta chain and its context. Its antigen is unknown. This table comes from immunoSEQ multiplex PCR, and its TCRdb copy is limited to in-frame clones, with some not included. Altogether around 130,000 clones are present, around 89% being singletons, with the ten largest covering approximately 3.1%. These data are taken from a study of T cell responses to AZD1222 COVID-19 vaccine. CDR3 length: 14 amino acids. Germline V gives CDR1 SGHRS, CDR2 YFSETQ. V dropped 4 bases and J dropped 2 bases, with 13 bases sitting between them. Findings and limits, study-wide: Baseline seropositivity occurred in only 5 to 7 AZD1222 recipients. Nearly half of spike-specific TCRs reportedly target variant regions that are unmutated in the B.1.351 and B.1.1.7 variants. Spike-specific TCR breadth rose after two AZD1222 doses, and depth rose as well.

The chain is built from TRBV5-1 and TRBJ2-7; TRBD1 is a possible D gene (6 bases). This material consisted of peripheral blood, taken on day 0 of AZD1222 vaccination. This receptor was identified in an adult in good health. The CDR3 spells CASSTRDTPYEQYF. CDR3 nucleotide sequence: TGCGCCAGCAGCACCCGGGACACACCCTACGAGCAGTACTTC. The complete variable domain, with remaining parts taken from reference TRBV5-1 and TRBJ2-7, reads KAGVTQTPRYLIKTRGQQVTLSCSPISGHRSVSWYQQTPGQGLQFLFEYFSETQRNKGNFPGRFSGRQFSNSRSEMNVSTLELGDSALYLCASSTRDTPYEQYFGPGTRLTVT.